The 30 T cell receptor beta chains reported below all come from one sample, sequenced in a study of cytomegalovirus exposure and HLA in healthy donors. The PCR had 60 Vbeta and 13 Jbeta primers. The protocol was immunoSEQ multiplex PCR, while the TCRdb copy is restricted to in-frame clones and leaves out a portion. The repertoire holds roughly 36,000 clones, with 70% to 75% as singletons. Sequenced sample: PBMCs. The receptor source for this set is a man aged 25 to 45 in good health and CMV-seronegative.

The J gene is TRBJ2-3, the V gene TRBV6-1; D perhaps matches TRBD2 (6 bases). The length of the CDR3 is 12 residues. The germline V gene encodes CDR1 MNHNS and CDR2 SASEGT. Trimming cost V 5 bases and J 6 bases, with 9 bases left between them. Here the CDR3 DNA reads TGTGCCAGCAGTCCCAGCGGGGATACGCAGTATTTT. Its protein product is CASSPSGDTQYF.

This sequence joins TRBV11-3 and TRBJ2-3; TRBD2 matches 12 bases. J was trimmed by 5 bases and V by 4 bases; bases with no gene match: 10. There are 17 residues in the CDR3. CDR1 is SGHNT, CDR2 YENEEA, per germline. This CDR3 reads CASSSASGGAVGDTQYF. The CDR3 DNA reads as TGTGCCAGCAGCTCCGCTAGCGGGGGGGCGGTGGGAGATACGCAGTATTTT. The full variable domain, rest sourced from reference TRBV11-3 and TRBJ2-3, is EAGVVQSPRYKIIEKKQPVAFWCNPISGHNTLYWYLQNLGQGPELLIRYENEEAVDDSQLPKDRFSAERLKGVDSTLKIQPAELGDSAVYLCASSSASGGAVGDTQYFGPGTRLTVL.

The chain employs TRBV19 and TRBJ1-6; D uncertain. The CDR3 runs 12 residues. The germline V and J ends were trimmed by 7 bases and 9 bases, with 10 bases remaining between them. Per germline, CDR1 LNHDA and CDR2 SQIVND (reference sequence). Here the CDR3 reads CASNRGPSPLHF. The CDR3 DNA reads TGTGCCAGTAATAGAGGTCCTTCACCCCTCCACTTT.

This sequence joins TRBV5-8 and TRBJ1-4; 8 bases map to TRBD1. Losses at the gene ends were 0 bases for V and 5 bases for J; bases not matched to a gene: 3. The germline V gene encodes CDR1 SGHTS and CDR2 YDEGEE. The CDR3 consists of 15 residues. CDR3 coding DNA: TGTGCCAGCAGCTTGGCCGGGACAGGAAATGAAAAACTGTTTTTT. Residues: CASSLAGTGNEKLFF.

The rearrangement joins TRBV20-1 to TRBJ2-1, with D unresolved. This CDR3 is built from 11 residues. Germline-derived CDR1 and CDR2 are DFQATT and SNEGSKA (reference sequence). Deletions cut 5 bases from V and 3 bases from J, with 5 bases between. CDR3 in DNA: TGCAGTGCTGAGTTCTACAATGAGCAGTTCTTC. Translation: CSAEFYNEQFF.

The CDR3 sequence: CASSPAGVEQFF. The DNA for the CDR3 is TGTGCCAGCAGTCCCGCGGGTGTTGAGCAGTTCTTC. The J gene is TRBJ2-1, the V gene TRBV28; tentative D call: TRBD2 (5 bases). V lost 5 bases and J 9 bases, leaving 11 bases between the germline ends. CDR1 and CDR2 (germline): MDHEN, SYDVKM. This CDR3 contains 12 residues.

CDR3 protein: CASSRDRGLWYGYTF. The CDR3 DNA sequence: TGTGCCAGCAGTCGGGACAGGGGGCTCTGGTATGGCTACACCTTC. The chain employs TRBV2 and TRBJ1-2, with 12 bases aligning to TRBD1. The CDR3 sequence is 15 residues long. Germline trimming cut 5 bases from V and 5 bases from J; bases unmatched to any gene: 6. The V gene's germline CDR1 is SNHLY and CDR2 FYNNEI. Based on the CDR3 plus reference TRBV2 and TRBJ1-2, the full variable domain is EPEVTQTPSHQVTQMGQEVILRCVPISNHLYFYWYRQILGQKVEFLVSFYNNEISEKSEIFDDQFSVERPDGSNFTLKIRSTKLEDSAMYFCASSRDRGLWYGYTFGSGTRLTVV.

This clone came up a few times. This rearrangement joins TRBV7-2 to TRBJ2-1, with 14 bases matching TRBD2. Germline loops: CDR1 SGHTA, CDR2 FQGNSA. The CDR3 consists of 18 residues. J was trimmed by 4 bases and V by 1 base; bases with no gene match: 6. CDR3 nucleotide sequence: TGTGCCAGCAGCTTAGAAGGGACTAGCGGGAGATATTACAATGAGCAGTTCTTC. Its translation is CASSLEGTSGRYYNEQFF.

The DNA for the CDR3 is TGTGCCAGCAGTGCCACCGCCGGGAGGATGGCAACTAATGAAAAACTGTTTTTT. Protein: CASSATAGRMATNEKLFF. The chain combines TRBV6-1 with TRBJ1-4, with D hard to call. This CDR3 spans 18 amino acids. The germline gives CDR1 MNHNS, CDR2 SASEGT. The V gene lost 4 bases and the J gene lost 0 bases, with 18 bases spanning the gap.

This rearrangement joins TRBV6-5 to TRBJ1-6, with a possible D match to TRBD1 (5 bases). V was shortened by 6 bases and J by 9 bases, with 18 bases between the two germline ends. The germline V gene encodes CDR1 MNHEY and CDR2 SVGAGI. The CDR3 has 15 residues. In nucleotides, the CDR3 is TGTGCCAGCAGCCTTTCACCCAGGGTCTCTTCACCCCTCCACTTT. Translation gives CASSLSPRVSSPLHF.

Comments on this clone: An end of the junction differs from the germline gene, which may be a read error. This chain connects TRBV4-1 to TRBJ1-2; the match to TRBD1 covers 7 bases. Germline loops: CDR1 MGHRA, CDR2 YSYEKL. There are 14 residues in the CDR3. CDR3 DNA sequence: TGCGCCAGCAGCCGACAGGGAAGTAACTATGGCTACCCCTTC. This sequence encodes CASSRQGSNYGYPF.

This clone appeared a few times. The chain combines TRBV11-2 with TRBJ1-1; the D gene is possibly TRBD1 (5 bases). V was cut by 7 bases and J by 1 base, with 13 bases left in between. Germline V gene sequence: CDR1 SGHAT, CDR2 FQNNGV. The CDR3 loop spans 14 amino acids. The DNA for the CDR3 is TGTGCCAGCATCCTAGGGCAGGGGAACACTGAAGCTTTCTTT. Translating it yields CASILGQGNTEAFF.

This clone was recorded only once. This chain links TRBV7-2 with TRBJ1-1; TRBD1 might be the D (5 bases). V lost 7 bases and J lost 0, with 9 bases in between. Germline CDR1 is SGHTA and CDR2 is FQGNSA. The CDR3 runs to 13 residues. The CDR3 nucleotides are TGTGCCAGCACCCTGACAGTGAACACTGAAGCTTTCTTT. It encodes CASTLTVNTEAFF.

This clone appeared a few times. The V and J genes are TRBV29-1 and TRBJ1-5; TRBD1 agrees at 8 bases. The CDR3 covers 14 residues. The germline V gene encodes CDR1 SQVTM and CDR2 ANQGSEA. J lost 6 bases, V lost 6 bases, and 10 bases had no gene match. The CDR3 region is CSVVQGAGGQPQHF. In DNA form, the CDR3 reads TGCAGCGTAGTTCAGGGGGCAGGGGGTCAGCCCCAGCATTTT.

The CDR3 spells CASSGEPRNTEAFF. The DNA for the CDR3 is TGCGCCAGCAGCGGAGAGCCCCGGAACACTGAAGCTTTCTTT. The chain carries TRBV5-1 and TRBJ1-1, with no clear D. This CDR3 contains 14 residues. Germline loops: CDR1 SGHRS, CDR2 YFSETQ. Trimming removed 4 bases at V and 1 base at J, with 11 bases between.

Only a few counts were recorded for this clone. This sequence joins TRBV27 and TRBJ2-2, with D perhaps matching TRBD1 (6 bases). Germline lookup yields CDR1 MNHEY and CDR2 SMNVEV (reference sequence). Trimming removed 5 bases at V and 10 bases at J, with 17 bases between. The CDR3 is made up of 14 amino acids. The CDR3 loop reads CASSQGNSFSELFF. The CDR3 DNA reads as TGTGCCAGCAGTCAGGGGAATTCTTTTTCGGAGCTGTTTTTT.

This sequence joins TRBV4-1 and TRBJ1-4; no reliable D call. CDR1 is MGHRA, CDR2 YSYEKL, per germline. The V and J ends lost 1 base and 5 bases respectively, with 11 bases between them. The CDR3 sequence is 15 residues long. CDR3 in amino acids: CASSQGSGNNEKLFF. The DNA of the CDR3 is TGCGCCAGCAGCCAAGGGTCGGGAAACAATGAAAAACTGTTTTTT.

In this sample, this clone turned up a few times. The chain carries TRBV6-1 and TRBJ2-5, with D unclear. The J call is in doubt because the DNA end fits TRBJ2-7 better. The CDR3 is 14 amino acids. Germline V gives CDR1 MNHNS, CDR2 SASEGT. Here the CDR3 DNA reads TGTGCCAGCAGTGAATTAGTGGGCCGGAACGAGCAGTACTTC. Amino acids: CASSELVGRNEQYF.

The J gene is TRBJ2-7, the V gene TRBV30, with 11 bases identical to TRBD2. Germline CDR1 and CDR2: GTSNPN and SVGIG (reference sequence). There are 14 residues in the CDR3. The trim removed 5 bases at V and 1 base at J, leaving 4 bases unmatched. CDR3 protein: CAWSGLAGSYEQYF. The CDR3 nucleotides are TGTGCCTGGTCAGGACTAGCGGGTTCCTACGAGCAGTACTTC. The full variable domain, with the rest looked up from reference TRBV30 and TRBJ2-7, is SQTIHQWPATLVQPVGSPLSLECTVEGTSNPNLYWYRQAAGRGLQLLFYSVGIGQISSEVPQNLSASRPQDRQFILSSKKLLLSDSGFYLCAWSGLAGSYEQYFGPGTRLTVT.

This sequence joins TRBV19 and TRBJ1-4; D gene ambiguous. The V gene's germline CDR1 is LNHDA and CDR2 SQIVND (reference sequence). The CDR3 sequence is 13 residues long. V lost 8 bases and J lost 5, with 12 bases in between. The CDR3 loop reads CASAESGNEKLFF. CDR3 sequence (DNA): TGTGCCAGTGCCGAGAGCGGGAATGAAAAACTGTTTTTT.

This sequence joins TRBV27 and TRBJ2-7, with D unclear. V was cut by 4 bases and J by 3 bases, with 4 bases left in between. The CDR3 consists of 11 residues. Germline V gene data show CDR1 as MNHEY and CDR2 as SMNVEV (reference sequence). Here the CDR3 reads CASSSDYEQYF. Written as DNA, the CDR3 is TGTGCCAGCAGTTCAGACTACGAGCAGTACTTC.

The chain joins TRBV7-8 to TRBJ1-2; D remains ambiguous. This CDR3 contains 16 residues. The V and J ends lost 2 bases and 0 bases respectively, with 13 bases between them. CDR1 is SGHVS and CDR2 is FQNEAQ in the germline V gene. As DNA, the CDR3 is TGTGCCAGCAGCTTATTGTCGGGGATCTCTAACTATGGCTACACCTTC. Translation gives CASSLLSGISNYGYTF.

The J gene is TRBJ1-1, the V gene TRBV4-1; weak D call: TRBD1 (6 bases). CDR3 length: 17 amino acids. Germline assignment: CDR1 MGHRA and CDR2 YSYEKL. V lost 1 base and J lost 5, with 20 bases in between. This CDR3 is CASSQAPTSYRETEAFF. For the CDR3, the DNA is TGCGCCAGCAGCCAAGCCCCCACTTCCTACAGGGAAACTGAAGCTTTCTTT.

The chain recombines TRBV28 with TRBJ2-5; no reliable D call. CDR1 MDHEN and CDR2 SYDVKM come from the germline V gene. V lost 1 base to trimming and J lost 2 bases, with 8 bases between them. This CDR3 is built from 14 residues. The chain's CDR3 is CASSLSGRQETQYF. DNA of the CDR3: TGTGCCAGCAGTTTATCCGGCAGGCAAGAGACCCAGTACTTC.

This clone was detected a few times. The chain is built from TRBV28 and TRBJ1-5, with a possible D match to TRBD1 (5 bases). V lost 8 bases, J lost 0 bases, and 11 bases lay in between. Looked up from germline, CDR1 is MDHEN and CDR2 is SYDVKM. CDR3 length equals 14 residues. The CDR3 nucleotides are TGTGCCAGCGGGGCCTCGGGTAGCAATCAGCCCCAGCATTTT. Amino acid sequence: CASGASGSNQPQHF.

This clone came up once. V usage is TRBV9 and J usage is TRBJ2-7; TRBD1 agrees at 12 bases. After removal of 3 bases from V and 7 bases from J, the junction contained 8 bases not matched to a gene. CDR1 SGDLS and CDR2 YYNGEE come from the germline V gene. The length of the CDR3 is 15 residues. CDR3 loop: CASSGGTGGAEEQYF. The DNA of the CDR3 is TGTGCCAGCAGCGGCGGGACAGGGGGCGCGGAGGAGCAGTACTTC.

The chain couples TRBV5-1 to TRBJ2-1; TRBD2 aligns across 7 bases. The V gene end was trimmed by 8 bases and the J gene end by 10 bases; junction bases not matched to a gene: 18. CDR3 length: 15 residues. Germline CDR1 reads SGHRS; CDR2 reads YFSETQ. The CDR3: CARSPPGLPAWEQFF. CDR3 bases: TGCGCCAGGTCTCCACCGGGACTACCGGCATGGGAGCAGTTCTTC.

In DNA form, the CDR3 reads TGCGCCAGCAGTGAACCGAACAACCCCTACGAGCAGTACTTC. Translating gives CASSEPNNPYEQYF. The chain has TRBV10-2 and TRBJ2-7; no clear D gene. Trimming stripped 3 bases from V and 2 bases from J, with 11 bases between. Germline V gives CDR1 WSHSY, CDR2 SAAADI. The CDR3 extends over 14 amino acids.

The rearrangement uses TRBV9 and TRBJ1-1; D is undetermined. This CDR3 comprises 13 residues. Trimming cost V 0 bases and J 5 bases, with 8 bases left between them. The germline CDR1 and CDR2 sequences are SGDLS and YYNGEE. The CDR3 loop is CASSVVEKTEAFF. The DNA for the CDR3 is TGTGCCAGCAGCGTAGTGGAGAAAACTGAAGCTTTCTTT.

The rearrangement joins TRBV2 to TRBJ2-2; possibly TRBD1 for D (6 bases). This CDR3 spans 14 amino acids. Germline V gene lookup returns CDR1 SNHLY and CDR2 FYNNEI. The germline V and J ends were trimmed by 4 bases and 3 bases, with 9 bases remaining between them. The CDR3 DNA follows: TGTGCCAGCAGTGGGACAGCGGACACCGGGGAGCTGTTTTTT. It yields the protein CASSGTADTGELFF.